This T cell receptor (beta chain) stems from a study of human T cells and chemical hapten exposure. The V end lost 6 bases, the J end lost 3 bases, and 19 bases lay between the germline ends. Germline-derived CDR1 and CDR2 are SGDLS and YYNGEE. The CDR3 has 16 amino acids. Noted time point: pre-sensitization, week 0. Treatment reported: therapeutic diphenylcyclopropenone sensitization with weekly scalp DPC. Donation of samples came from alopecia patients who were 18 to 70 years old and suitable for DPC. The library attached unique molecular identifiers to individual cDNA molecules. Per the original methods: Some 100,000 TCRs per sample was the median, with a range of about 23,224 to 750,000. In TCRdb, the RACE reads were re-called with MiXCR into one record per CDR3 protein. Clone size and V and J calls follow TCRdb, not the original study. Among approximately 60,000 distinct CDR3 sequences, around 10% were seen once, and the ten largest hold under 5%.

This clonotype was seen at least ten times. The source of this sequence is a middle-aged woman with alopecia areata. Some clones in this sample may be carry-over from other donors' samples. The sequences come from whole blood, collected in connection with sensitization to the hapten diphenylcyclopropenone (DPC). The rearrangement links TRBV9 to TRBJ2-1; TRBD2 might be the D (6 bases). CDR3 DNA: TGTGCCAGCACCGACGCCCCGGGGGTTCTCTACAATGAGCAGTTCTTC. It specifies CASTDAPGVLYNEQFF.